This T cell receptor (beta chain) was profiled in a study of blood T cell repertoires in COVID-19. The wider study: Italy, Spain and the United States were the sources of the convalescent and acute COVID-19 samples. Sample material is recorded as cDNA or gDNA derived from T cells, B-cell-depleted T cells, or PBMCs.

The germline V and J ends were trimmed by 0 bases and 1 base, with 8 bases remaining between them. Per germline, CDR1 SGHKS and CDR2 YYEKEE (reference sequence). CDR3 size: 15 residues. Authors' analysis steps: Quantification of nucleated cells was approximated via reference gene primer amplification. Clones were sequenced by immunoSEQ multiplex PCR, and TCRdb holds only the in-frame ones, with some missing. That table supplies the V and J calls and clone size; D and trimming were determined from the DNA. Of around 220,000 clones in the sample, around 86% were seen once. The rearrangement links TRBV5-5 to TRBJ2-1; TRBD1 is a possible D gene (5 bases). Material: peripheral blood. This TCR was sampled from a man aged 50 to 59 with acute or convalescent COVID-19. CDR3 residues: CASSLDRGSYNEQFF. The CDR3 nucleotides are TGTGCCAGCAGCTTGGATAGGGGATCCTACAATGAGCAGTTCTTC.